This T cell receptor (beta chain) was sequenced during a study of PD-1 blockade in mismatch repair-deficient tumors. For the study at large: All were previously treated, progressing patients with around 12 mismatch repair-deficient cancer types. Points from the study as a whole: Tumor-resident clones, often absent from pretreatment blood, expanded after pembrolizumab and then contracted.

Germline trimming cut 5 bases from V and 1 base from J; bases unmatched to any gene: 3. The CDR3 runs 16 residues. The germline CDR1 and CDR2 sequences are SGHAT and FQNNGV. Assay used: immunoSEQ multiplex PCR; TCRdb lists only in-frame clones, some missing. The repertoire consists of approximately 110,000 clones, with about 80% occurring once and the leading ten covering roughly 4.8%. PCR or immunohistochemistry showed mismatch repair deficiency in every enrolled patient. TCRs were sequenced from three patients responding to pembrolizumab. The count of this clone is one. Antigen unknown. The sequence derives from an adult with mismatch repair-deficient cancer. The sequencing used peripheral blood, collected about 60 weeks after starting pembrolizumab. This chain links TRBV11-2 with TRBJ2-3, with 13 bases identical to TRBD2. The CDR3, as DNA: TGTGCCAGCAGCAAAGGACTAGCGGGAGGCACAGATACGCAGTATTTT. Translation gives CASSKGLAGGTDTQYF.